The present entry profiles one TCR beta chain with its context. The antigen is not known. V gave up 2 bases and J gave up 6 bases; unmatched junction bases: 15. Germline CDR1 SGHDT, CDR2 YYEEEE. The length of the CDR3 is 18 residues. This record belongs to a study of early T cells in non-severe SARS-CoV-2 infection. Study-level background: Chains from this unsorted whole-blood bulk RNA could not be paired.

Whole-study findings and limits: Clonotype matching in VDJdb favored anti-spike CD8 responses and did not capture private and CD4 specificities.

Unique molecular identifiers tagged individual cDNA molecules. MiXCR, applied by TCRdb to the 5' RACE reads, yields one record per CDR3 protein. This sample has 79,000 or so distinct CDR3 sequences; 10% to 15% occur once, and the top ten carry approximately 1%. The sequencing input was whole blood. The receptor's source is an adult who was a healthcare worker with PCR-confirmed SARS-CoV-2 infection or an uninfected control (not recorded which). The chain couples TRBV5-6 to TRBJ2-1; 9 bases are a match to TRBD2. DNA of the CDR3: TGTGCCAGCAGCTTAGGAATCTACGGGACTAGCTATGGCAATGAGCAGTTCTTC. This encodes CASSLGIYGTSYGNEQFF.